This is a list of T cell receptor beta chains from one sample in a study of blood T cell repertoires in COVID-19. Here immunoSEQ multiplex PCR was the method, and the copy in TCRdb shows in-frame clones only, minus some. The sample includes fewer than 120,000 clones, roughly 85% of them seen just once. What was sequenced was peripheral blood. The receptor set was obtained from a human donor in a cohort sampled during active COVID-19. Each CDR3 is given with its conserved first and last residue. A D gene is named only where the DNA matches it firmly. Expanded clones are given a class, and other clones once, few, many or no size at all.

cdr3_aa: CASSPVERLSSGNTIYF
cdr3_nt: TGTGCCAGCTCCCCAGTGGAGAGGTTGTCCTCTGGAAACACCATATATTTT
v_call: TRBV3-1/TRBV3-2
d_call: NA
clone_size: few
j_call: TRBJ1-3

cdr3_aa: CASSLGDSNSPLHF
cdr3_nt: TGCGCCAGCAGCTTAGGGGACAGCAATTCACCCCTCCACTTT
v_call: TRBV5-1
d_call: TRBD1
clone_size: NA
j_call: TRBJ1-6

cdr3_aa: CASSAGLEGPGELFF
cdr3_nt: TGTGCCAGCAGCGCGGGACTAGAGGGTCCCGGGGAGCTGTTTTTT
v_call: TRBV9
d_call: TRBD2
clone_size: NA
j_call: TRBJ2-2

cdr3_aa: CASSEWVGATEAFF
cdr3_nt: TGTGCCAGCAGCGAATGGGTGGGGGCGACTGAAGCTTTCTTT
v_call: TRBV9
d_call: NA
clone_size: once
j_call: TRBJ1-1

cdr3_aa: CASSLGQVLYNEQFF
cdr3_nt: TGTGCCAGCAGTCTCGGACAGGTATTATACAATGAGCAGTTCTTC
v_call: TRBV9
d_call: TRBD1
clone_size: NA
j_call: TRBJ2-1

cdr3_aa: CASSMGQFNTEAFF
cdr3_nt: TGCGCCAGCAGTATGGGGCAGTTTAACACTGAAGCTTTCTTT
v_call: TRBV5-1
d_call: NA
clone_size: NA
j_call: TRBJ1-1

cdr3_aa: CASSPGTSSYNEQFF
cdr3_nt: TGTGCCAGCAGCCCTGGGACTAGCTCCTACAATGAGCAGTTCTTC
v_call: TRBV11-2
d_call: TRBD2
clone_size: NA
j_call: TRBJ2-1

cdr3_aa: CASSLAQGTAETQYF
cdr3_nt: TGTGCTAGCAGCTTAGCCCAAGGGACAGCAGAGACCCAGTACTTC
v_call: TRBV7-7
d_call: TRBD1
clone_size: medium-sized
j_call: TRBJ2-5

cdr3_aa: CASSSGTYTEAFF
cdr3_nt: TGTGCCAGCAGCTCAGGGACATACACTGAAGCTTTCTTT
v_call: TRBV7-9
d_call: NA
clone_size: NA
j_call: TRBJ1-1

cdr3_aa: CASSLEGDGNTIYF
cdr3_nt: TGCGCCAGCAGCTTGGAGGGGGATGGAAACACCATATATTTT
v_call: TRBV5-1
d_call: NA
clone_size: NA
j_call: TRBJ1-3

cdr3_aa: CASSSPGLLAKNIQYF
cdr3_nt: TGCGCCAGCAGCTCGCCGGGACTTCTAGCCAAAAACATTCAGTACTTC
v_call: TRBV5-1
d_call: NA
clone_size: NA
j_call: TRBJ2-4

cdr3_aa: CASSVGLTPSPYEQYF
cdr3_nt: TGTGCCAGCAGCGTAGGGCTCACTCCTAGCCCCTACGAGCAGTACTTC
v_call: TRBV9
d_call: NA
clone_size: NA
j_call: TRBJ2-7

cdr3_aa: CASSPANTPYEQYF
cdr3_nt: TGCGCCAGCAGCCCTGCCAACACCCCCTACGAGCAGTACTTC
v_call: TRBV4-3
d_call: NA
clone_size: once
j_call: TRBJ2-7

cdr3_aa: CAISPGTTYNEQFF
cdr3_nt: TGTGCCATCAGCCCCGGGACAACCTACAATGAGCAGTTCTTC
v_call: TRBV10-3
d_call: NA
clone_size: once
j_call: TRBJ2-1

cdr3_aa: CATSQGGQETQYF
cdr3_nt: TGTGCCACCAGCCAGGGGGGTCAAGAGACCCAGTACTTC
v_call: TRBV24-1
d_call: NA
clone_size: NA
j_call: TRBJ2-5

cdr3_aa: CASSELSTDTQYF
cdr3_nt: TGTGCCAGCAGTGAGCTAAGCACAGATACGCAGTATTTT
v_call: TRBV6-1
d_call: NA
clone_size: NA
j_call: TRBJ2-3

cdr3_aa: CAWRTETSGNTIYF
cdr3_nt: TGTGCCTGGAGGACTGAAACCTCTGGAAACACCATATATTTT
v_call: TRBV30
d_call: NA
clone_size: NA
j_call: TRBJ1-3

cdr3_aa: CASSLGAWNSPLHF
cdr3_nt: TGTGCCAGCAGTTTAGGGGCGTGGAATTCACCCCTCCACTTT
v_call: TRBV27
d_call: NA
clone_size: NA
j_call: TRBJ1-6

cdr3_aa: CASSPHEEGSNEQFF
cdr3_nt: TGTGCCAGCAGTCCTCACGAGGAGGGATCCAATGAGCAGTTCTTC
v_call: TRBV6-4
d_call: NA
clone_size: few
j_call: TRBJ2-1

cdr3_aa: CASSLVTAGRRTDTQYF
cdr3_nt: TGTGCCAGCAGCTTAGTAACGGCAGGACGGAGGACAGATACGCAGTATTTT
v_call: TRBV7-8
d_call: NA
clone_size: NA
j_call: TRBJ2-3

cdr3_aa: CASSPTSGGANEQFF
cdr3_nt: TGTGCCAGCTCACCAACTAGCGGGGGGGCCAATGAGCAGTTCTTC
v_call: TRBV18
d_call: TRBD2
clone_size: NA
j_call: TRBJ2-1

cdr3_aa: CASLKGQGWDDGYTF
cdr3_nt: TGTGCCAGCCTTAAGGGACAGGGCTGGGACGATGGCTACACCTTC
v_call: TRBV6-5
d_call: TRBD1
clone_size: NA
j_call: TRBJ1-2

cdr3_aa: CASSPMEATVNTGELFF
cdr3_nt: TGTGCCAGCTCACCAATGGAGGCCACCGTGAACACCGGGGAGCTGTTTTTT
v_call: TRBV18
d_call: NA
clone_size: NA
j_call: TRBJ2-2

cdr3_aa: CASRGRTSLGDTQYF
cdr3_nt: TGTGCCAGCAGAGGCAGGACTAGCTTGGGGGATACGCAGTATTTT
v_call: TRBV2
d_call: TRBD2
clone_size: NA
j_call: TRBJ2-3

cdr3_aa: CASSHRLGPGQGAVDEKLFF
cdr3_nt: TGCGCCAGCAGCCACCGATTGGGCCCTGGACAGGGGGCAGTCGATGAAAAACTGTTTTTT
v_call: TRBV4-1
d_call: TRBD1
clone_size: NA
j_call: TRBJ1-4

cdr3_aa: CASSYQGAETQYF
cdr3_nt: TGCGCCAGCAGCTACCAGGGGGCGGAGACCCAGTACTTC
v_call: TRBV5-1
d_call: TRBD1
clone_size: once
j_call: TRBJ2-5